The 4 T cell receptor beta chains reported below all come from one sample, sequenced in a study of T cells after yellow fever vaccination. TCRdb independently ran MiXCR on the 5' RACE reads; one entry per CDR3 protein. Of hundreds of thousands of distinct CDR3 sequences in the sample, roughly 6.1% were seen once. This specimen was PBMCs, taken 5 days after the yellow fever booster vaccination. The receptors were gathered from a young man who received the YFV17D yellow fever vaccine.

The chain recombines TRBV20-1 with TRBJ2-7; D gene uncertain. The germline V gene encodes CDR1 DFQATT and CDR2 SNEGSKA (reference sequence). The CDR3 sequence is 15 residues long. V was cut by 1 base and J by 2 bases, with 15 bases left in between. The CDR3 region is CSARVPMKDPYEQYF. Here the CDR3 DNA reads TGCAGTGCTAGAGTTCCAATGAAGGACCCCTACGAGCAGTACTTC.

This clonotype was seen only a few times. Here the CDR3 reads CASTHRRSGNTIYF. The CDR3 nucleotides are TGTGCCAGCACTCATAGAAGGTCTGGAAACACCATATATTTT. The chain carries TRBV7-9 and TRBJ1-3; D unclear. The CDR3 extends over 14 amino acids. Trimming pared 7 bases from V and 1 base from J, leaving 11 bases between. Per germline, CDR1 SEHNR and CDR2 FQNEAQ (reference sequence). Full variable domain (rest looked up from reference TRBV7-9 and TRBJ1-3): DTGVSQNPRHKITKRGQNVTFRCDPISEHNRLYWYRQTLGQGPEFLTYFQNEAQLEKSRLLSDRFSAERPKGSFSTLEIQRTEQGDSAMYLCASTHRRSGNTIYFGEGSWLTVV.

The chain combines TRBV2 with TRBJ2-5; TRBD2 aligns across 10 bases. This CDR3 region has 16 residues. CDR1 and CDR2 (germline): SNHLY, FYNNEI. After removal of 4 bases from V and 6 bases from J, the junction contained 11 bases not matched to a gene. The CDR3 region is CASSVFPASGSQTQYF. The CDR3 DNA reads TGTGCCAGCAGTGTTTTTCCGGCTAGCGGGAGCCAGACCCAGTACTTC.

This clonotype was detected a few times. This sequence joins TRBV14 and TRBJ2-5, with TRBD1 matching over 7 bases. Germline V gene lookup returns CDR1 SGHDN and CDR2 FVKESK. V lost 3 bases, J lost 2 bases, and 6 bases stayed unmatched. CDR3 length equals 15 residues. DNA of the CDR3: TGTGCCAGCAGCCACCTAGGACAGGAACAAGAGACCCAGTACTTC. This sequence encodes CASSHLGQEQETQYF.